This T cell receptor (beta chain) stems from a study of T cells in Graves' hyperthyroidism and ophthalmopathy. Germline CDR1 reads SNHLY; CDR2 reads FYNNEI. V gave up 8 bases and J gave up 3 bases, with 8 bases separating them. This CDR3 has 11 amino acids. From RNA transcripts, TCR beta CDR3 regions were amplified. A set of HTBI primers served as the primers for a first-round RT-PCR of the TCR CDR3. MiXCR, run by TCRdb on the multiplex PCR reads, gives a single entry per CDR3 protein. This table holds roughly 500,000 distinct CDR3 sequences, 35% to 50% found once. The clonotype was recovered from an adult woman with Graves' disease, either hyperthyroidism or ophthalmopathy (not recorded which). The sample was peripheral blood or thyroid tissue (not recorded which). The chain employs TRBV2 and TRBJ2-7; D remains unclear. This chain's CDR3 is CASQSLYEQYF. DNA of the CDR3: TGTGCCAGCCAGTCCCTCTACGAGCAGTACTTC.